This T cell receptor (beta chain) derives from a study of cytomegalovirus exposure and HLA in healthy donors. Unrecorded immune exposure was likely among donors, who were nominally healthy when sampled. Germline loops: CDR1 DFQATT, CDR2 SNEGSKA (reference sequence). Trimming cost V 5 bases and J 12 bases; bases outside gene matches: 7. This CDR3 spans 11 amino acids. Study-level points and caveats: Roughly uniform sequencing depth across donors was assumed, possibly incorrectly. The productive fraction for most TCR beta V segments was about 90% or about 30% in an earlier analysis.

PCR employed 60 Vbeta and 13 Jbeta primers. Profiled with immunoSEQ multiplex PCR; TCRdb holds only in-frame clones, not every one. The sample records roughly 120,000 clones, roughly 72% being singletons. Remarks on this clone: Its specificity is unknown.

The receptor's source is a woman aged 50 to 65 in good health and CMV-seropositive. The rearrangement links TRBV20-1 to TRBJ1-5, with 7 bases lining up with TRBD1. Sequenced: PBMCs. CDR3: CSAYSRTGQHF. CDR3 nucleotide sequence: TGCAGTGCTTATTCCCGGACAGGCCAGCATTTT.